This T cell receptor (beta chain) was captured by sequencing in a study of cytomegalovirus exposure and HLA in healthy donors. 60 Vbeta and 13 Jbeta primers were used in PCR. Method: immunoSEQ multiplex PCR; TCRdb's copy keeps in-frame clones and lacks some. Of approximately 150,000 clones listed, 70% to 80% are singletons. Overall study results and limits: Available immune exposure information was restricted to CMV serostatus only. Earlier analysis looked at TCR beta V segments, and most were productive about 87% or about 30% of the time.

Comments on this clone: Its specificity is not known.

Trimming removed 2 bases from V and 4 bases from J, with 20 bases in between. Germline CDR1 LNHDA, CDR2 SQIVND (reference sequence). The CDR3 runs to 18 residues. The rearrangement links TRBV19 to TRBJ2-2; D might be TRBD2 (6 bases). The TCR originated in a young woman in good health and CMV-seropositive. The sample was PBMCs. CDR3 amino acids: CASSIPPGRLLGTGELFF. The CDR3 nucleotides read TGTGCCAGTAGTATACCCCCAGGGAGGCTACTAGGCACCGGGGAGCTGTTTTTT.